A single sample is the source of the 9 T cell receptor beta chains below, sequenced in a study of identical twins. TCRdb independently ran MiXCR on the 5' RACE reads; one entry per CDR3 protein. The repertoire holds some 240,000 distinct CDR3 sequences, with roughly a tenth as singletons. The sample consisted of memory T cells sorted from blood. Every receptor here comes from a man aged 50 to 60 in good health.

This clonotype was detected ten times or more. V is TRBV5-1 and J is TRBJ2-5; D unresolved. CDR3 length: 12 residues. Germline V gene lookup returns CDR1 SGHRS and CDR2 YFSETQ. Trimming took off 2 bases at V and 1 base at J, with 3 bases between the two ends. CDR3 region: CASSFGQETQYF. CDR3 coding DNA: TGCGCCAGCAGCTTCGGCCAAGAGACCCAGTACTTC. The full variable domain, with the rest looked up from reference TRBV5-1 and TRBJ2-5, is KAGVTQTPRYLIKTRGQQVTLSCSPISGHRSVSWYQQTPGQGLQFLFEYFSETQRNKGNFPGRFSGRQFSNSRSEMNVSTLELGDSALYLCASSFGQETQYFGPGTRLLVL.

V and J are TRBV11-2 and TRBJ2-1; 8 nucleotides align to TRBD2. The CDR3 covers 16 residues. Losses at the gene ends were 1 base for V and 7 bases for J; bases not matched to a gene: 9. Germline V gives CDR1 SGHAT, CDR2 FQNNGV. The CDR3 spells CASSLAIAGGQNEQFF. For the CDR3, the DNA is TGTGCCAGCAGCTTAGCGATTGCGGGAGGTCAGAATGAGCAGTTCTTC.

This clonotype was counted a few times. The chain links TRBV7-9 to TRBJ1-1; D not resolved. V was clipped by 0 bases and J by 1 base, with 9 bases between them. This CDR3 is 15 amino acids long. The germline gives CDR1 SEHNR, CDR2 FQNEAQ (reference sequence). The CDR3 spells CASSLARAANTEAFF. The CDR3 nucleotides read TGTGCCAGCAGCTTAGCGAGGGCAGCGAACACTGAAGCTTTCTTT.

This clonotype was picked up a small number of times. The chain combines TRBV7-8 with TRBJ2-2, with 13 bases fitting TRBD2. Germline loops: CDR1 SGHVS, CDR2 FQNEAQ. Unmatched junction bases numbered 10, after V lost 5 bases and J lost 10 bases. This CDR3 comprises 16 residues. This chain's CDR3 is CASSPGLAGVPAELFF. The DNA for the CDR3 is TGTGCCAGCAGCCCCGGACTAGCGGGAGTCCCTGCGGAGCTGTTTTTT.

This clonotype was detected ten times or more. The V and J genes are TRBV7-2 and TRBJ2-1; 8 positions agree with TRBD1. CDR3 size: 15 residues. From germline, CDR1 is SGHTA and CDR2 FQGNSA. Losses at the gene ends were 3 bases for V and 0 bases for J; bases not matched to a gene: 1. CDR3 nucleotide sequence: TGTGCCAGCAGCTTCGACAGGGGCTCCTACAATGAGCAGTTCTTC. Encoded protein: CASSFDRGSYNEQFF.

This clonotype was found a few times. V gene TRBV28 combines with J gene TRBJ2-7; TRBD2 might be the D (5 bases). This CDR3 has 13 amino acids. V was shortened by 3 bases and J by 4 bases, with 10 bases between the two germline ends. The germline CDR1 and CDR2 sequences are MDHEN and SYDVKM. The CDR3 loop reads CASSLNGKYEQYF. CDR3 in DNA: TGTGCCAGCAGTTTGAACGGGAAATACGAGCAGTACTTC. Full variable domain (missing parts from reference TRBV28 and TRBJ2-7): DVKVTQSSRYLVKRTGEKVFLECVQDMDHENMFWYRQDPGLGLRLIYFSYDVKMKEKGDIPEGYSVSREKKERFSLILESASTNQTSMYLCASSLNGKYEQYFGPGTRLTVT.

This clonotype occurred many times. The V and J genes are TRBV4-1 and TRBJ1-1; D is ambiguous. The V gene lost 1 base and the J gene lost 3 bases, with 9 bases spanning the gap. The CDR3 covers 14 residues. Germline CDR1 MGHRA, CDR2 YSYEKL. CDR3 sequence reads: CASSQGFADTEAFF. DNA for the CDR3: TGCGCCAGCAGCCAAGGGTTTGCAGACACTGAAGCTTTCTTT.

The chain employs TRBV4-2 and TRBJ2-1; possible D gene TRBD2, 5 bases. Germline V gene data show CDR1 as LGHNA and CDR2 as YNFKEQ. Trimming left V 0 bases short and J 7 bases short, with 13 bases between. The CDR3 loop spans 15 amino acids. CDR3 region: CASSQDRLAQNEQFF. The CDR3 bases are TGTGCCAGCAGCCAAGATCGCCTAGCTCAGAATGAGCAGTTCTTC.

This clonotype was observed at least ten times. The chain employs TRBV20-1 and TRBJ1-4, with D unresolved. Trimming took off 6 bases at V and 0 bases at J, with 14 bases between the two ends. Germline-derived CDR1 and CDR2 are DFQATT and SNEGSKA (reference sequence). This CDR3 contains 15 residues. CDR3 in amino acids: CSAARVGATNEKLFF. In DNA, the CDR3 is TGCAGTGCCGCGAGAGTCGGGGCAACTAATGAAAAACTGTTTTTT.